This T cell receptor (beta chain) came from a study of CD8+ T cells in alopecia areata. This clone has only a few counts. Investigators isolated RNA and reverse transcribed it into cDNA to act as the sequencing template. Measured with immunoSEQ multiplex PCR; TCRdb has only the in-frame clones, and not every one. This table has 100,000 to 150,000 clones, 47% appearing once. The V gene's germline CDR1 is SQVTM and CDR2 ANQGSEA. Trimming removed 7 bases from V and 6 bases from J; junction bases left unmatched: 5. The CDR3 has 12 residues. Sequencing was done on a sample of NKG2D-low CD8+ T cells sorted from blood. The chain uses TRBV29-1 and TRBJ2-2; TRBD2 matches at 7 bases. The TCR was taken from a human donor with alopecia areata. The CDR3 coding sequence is TGCAGCGGTGTAGCGGGCCCCGGGGAGCTGTTTTTT. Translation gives CSGVAGPGELFF.